The 14 T cell receptor beta chains listed next were all sequenced from one sample in a study of OX40 agonist ivuxolimab in advanced cancers. The data were produced by immunoSEQ multiplex PCR, yet TCRdb's version contains in-frame clones alone and is incomplete. The sample lists about 69,000 clones; roughly nine tenths were seen once. This material consisted of CD4+ or CD8+ T cells sorted from blood, taken in a trial of the OX40 agonist ivuxolimab. All receptors come from an adult with an advanced solid tumor such as melanoma, head and neck, liver or kidney cancer.

V is TRBV28 and J is TRBJ1-2; D uncertain. Trimming cost V 4 bases and J 4 bases, with 7 bases left between them. CDR1 is MDHEN, CDR2 SYDVKM, per germline. The CDR3 contains 12 residues. CDR3 protein: CASSSDIYGYTF. In DNA form, the CDR3 reads TGTGCCAGCAGTTCCGATATCTATGGCTACACCTTC.

The J gene is TRBJ2-3, the V gene TRBV11-3, with TRBD2 as a possible D gene (5 bases). The CDR3 is 18 residues long. Germline V CDR1 and CDR2: SGHNT, YENEEA. Trimming removed 0 bases from V and 1 base from J, with 17 bases in between. The CDR3 here is CASSLDPGWGLGTDTQYF. DNA for the CDR3: TGTGCCAGCAGCTTAGATCCGGGGTGGGGATTGGGCACAGATACGCAGTATTTT.

The CDR3 protein is CASSKPRGQGDGYTF. The CDR3 bases are TGTGCCAGCAGCAAACCGAGGGGGCAGGGAGATGGCTACACCTTC. The V and J genes are TRBV9 and TRBJ1-2, with 7 bases aligning to TRBD1. CDR3 size: 15 residues. CDR1 and CDR2 (germline): SGDLS, YYNGEE. Trimming took 4 bases from V and 6 from J; bases not matched to a gene: 12.

The chain employs TRBV6-5 and TRBJ1-2; D not certain. The CDR3 loop spans 15 amino acids. CDR1 and CDR2 (germline): MNHEY, SVGAGI. Trimming pared 0 bases from V and 2 bases from J, leaving 10 bases between. The CDR3 nucleotides are TGTGCCAGCAGTTACTCTTCGGGTGCGAACTATGGCTACACCTTC. Its protein product is CASSYSSGANYGYTF.

The chain carries TRBV15 and TRBJ2-2, with D tentatively TRBD1 (6 bases). The CDR3 is 14 amino acids. The V gene lost 6 bases and the J gene lost 7 bases, with 15 bases spanning the gap. Looked up from germline, CDR1 is LNHNV and CDR2 is YYDKDF (reference sequence). CDR3 in amino acids: CATREQGFGGELFF. The CDR3, as DNA: TGTGCCACCAGGGAACAGGGTTTTGGCGGGGAGCTGTTTTTT.

The V gene is TRBV19, the J gene TRBJ1-3; weak D call: TRBD1 (5 bases). The germline V gene encodes CDR1 LNHDA and CDR2 SQIVND (reference sequence). V dropped 7 bases and J dropped 4 bases, with 20 bases sitting between them. The CDR3 contains 16 residues. CDR3 DNA: TGTGCCAGTACCACCCCAGGGAAAATATCCGGAAACACCATATATTTT. As protein: CASTTPGKISGNTIYF. The full variable domain, its missing parts supplied by reference TRBV19 and TRBJ1-3, is DGGITQSPKYLFRKEGQNVTLSCEQNLNHDAMYWYRQDPGQGLRLIYYSQIVNDFQKGDIAEGYSVSREKKESFPLTVTSAQKNPTAFYLCASTTPGKISGNTIYFGEGSWLTVV.

V usage is TRBV11-2 and J usage is TRBJ1-3, with 10 bases that match TRBD1. The CDR3 runs to 16 residues. Trimming removed 5 bases from V and 2 bases from J; junction bases left unmatched: 6. The germline gives CDR1 SGHAT, CDR2 FQNNGV. Written as DNA, the CDR3 is TGTGCCAGCAGCGGAGGACAGGGGGTTACTGGAAACACCATATATTTT. Translation: CASSGGQGVTGNTIYF.

The chain links TRBV10-2 to TRBJ2-3; 12 bases map to TRBD2. Trimming took 4 bases from V and 6 from J; bases not matched to a gene: 5. The CDR3 is 15 amino acids. The germline CDR1 and CDR2 sequences are WSHSY and SAAADI. The DNA for the CDR3 is TGCGCCAGCAGTGGGACTAGCGGGATCCGGGATACGCAGTATTTT. Amino acid sequence: CASSGTSGIRDTQYF.

This clone has just a few counts. The J gene is TRBJ2-7, the V gene TRBV19; 14 bases are shared with TRBD2. Looked up from germline, CDR1 is LNHDA and CDR2 is SQIVND (reference sequence). The J segment lost 4 bases and the V segment lost 2 bases, leaving 4 bases of the junction unmatched. The CDR3 sequence is 16 residues long. In DNA, the CDR3 is TGTGCCAGTAGTATATGGGGACTAGCGGGAGCGTACGAGCAGTACTTC. As protein: CASSIWGLAGAYEQYF.

This chain joins TRBV19 and TRBJ2-7; D call uncertain. V lost 1 base to trimming and J lost 5 bases, with 6 bases between them. This CDR3 has 12 residues. Germline CDR1 and CDR2: LNHDA and SQIVND (reference sequence). The CDR3 region has the DNA TGTGCCAGTAGTATAGGGGGTAACGAGCAGTACTTC. Translated, it gives CASSIGGNEQYF.

The chain has TRBV19 and TRBJ2-7, with 8 bases identical to TRBD2. Trimming took 5 bases from V and 7 from J; bases not matched to a gene: 10. The CDR3 contains 14 residues. The V gene's germline CDR1 is LNHDA and CDR2 SQIVND (reference sequence). The CDR3 protein is CASSGAAGAYEQYF. CDR3 in DNA: TGTGCCAGTAGTGGGGCAGCGGGAGCTTATGAGCAGTACTTC. Filled out from reference TRBV19 and TRBJ2-7, the complete variable domain reads DGGITQSPKYLFRKEGQNVTLSCEQNLNHDAMYWYRQDPGQGLRLIYYSQIVNDFQKGDIAEGYSVSREKKESFPLTVTSAQKNPTAFYLCASSGAAGAYEQYFGPGTRLTVT.

The CDR3 DNA reads TGCAGCGTTGAATCCGGGTACAATGAGCAGTTCTTC. Protein: CSVESGYNEQFF. The chain uses TRBV29-1 and TRBJ2-1, with D unclear. Germline values: CDR1 SQVTM, CDR2 ANQGSEA. V was trimmed by 2 bases and J by 4 bases, leaving 6 bases between them. This CDR3 comprises 12 residues.

This chain links TRBV2 with TRBJ1-2; 8 bases are a match to TRBD1. There are 14 residues in the CDR3. CDR1 is SNHLY, CDR2 FYNNEI, per germline. Trimming cost V 7 bases and J 7 bases; bases outside gene matches: 11. The CDR3 DNA reads as TGTGCCAGCAATACTCCGACAGGGGTTGGTGGCTACACCTTC. It yields the protein CASNTPTGVGGYTF.

A remark on this clone: A junction boundary mismatches the germline segment, possibly from a read error. The rearrangement joins TRBV6-5 to TRBJ1-1; D might be TRBD1 (5 bases). The CDR3 is made up of 15 amino acids. Looked up from germline, CDR1 is MNHEY and CDR2 is SVGAGI. As DNA, the CDR3 is TGTGCCGGCAGTTCCCCTCGTCGGGGCGACACTGAAGCTTTCTTT. This translates into CAGSSPRRGDTEAFF.